Here is one T cell receptor (beta chain) with its context. Antigen: not known. This entry belongs to a study of T cell responses to AZD1222 COVID-19 vaccine. Findings and caveats of the study: The donor cohort was predominantly white British with a female majority, and clonal diversity may have been underestimated. The reported proportion of spike-specific TCRs targeting unmutated variant regions was nearly half.

This CDR3 spans 14 amino acids. Losses at the gene ends were 3 bases for V and 5 bases for J; bases not matched to a gene: 6. Germline CDR1 and CDR2: SGHDT and YYEEEE. Generated by immunoSEQ multiplex PCR, the TCRdb table keeps only in-frame clones and is missing some. The data show roughly 70,000 clones, about 83% seen once. The genes are TRBV5-6 and TRBJ1-1; 8 bases match TRBD1. The source was peripheral blood, collected 28 days after the second AZD1222 dose. The receptor's source is an adult who received the AZD1222 COVID-19 vaccine. The CDR3 loop reads CASSYGTGGTEAFF. The CDR3 DNA follows: TGTGCCAGCAGCTACGGTACAGGGGGGACTGAAGCTTTCTTT.